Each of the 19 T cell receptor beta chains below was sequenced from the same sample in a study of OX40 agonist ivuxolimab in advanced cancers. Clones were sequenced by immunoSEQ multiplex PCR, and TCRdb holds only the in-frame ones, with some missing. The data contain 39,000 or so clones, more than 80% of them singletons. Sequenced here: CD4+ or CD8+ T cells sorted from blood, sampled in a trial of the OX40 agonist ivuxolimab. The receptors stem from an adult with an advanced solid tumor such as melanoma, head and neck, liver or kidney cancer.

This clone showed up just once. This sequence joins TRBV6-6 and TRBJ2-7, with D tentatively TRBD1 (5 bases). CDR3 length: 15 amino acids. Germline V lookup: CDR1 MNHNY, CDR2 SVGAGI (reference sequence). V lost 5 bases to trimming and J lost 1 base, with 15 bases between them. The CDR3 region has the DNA TGTGCCAGCAGTACCCGCCCCCCAGGGTCCTACGAGCAGTACTTC. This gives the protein CASSTRPPGSYEQYF.

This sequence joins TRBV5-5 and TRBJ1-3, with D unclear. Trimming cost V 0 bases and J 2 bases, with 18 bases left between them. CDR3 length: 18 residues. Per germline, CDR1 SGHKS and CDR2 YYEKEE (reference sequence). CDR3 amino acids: CASSLEYDSIRTGNTIYF. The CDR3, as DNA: TGTGCCAGCAGCTTGGAATATGATAGCATAAGAACTGGAAACACCATATATTTT.

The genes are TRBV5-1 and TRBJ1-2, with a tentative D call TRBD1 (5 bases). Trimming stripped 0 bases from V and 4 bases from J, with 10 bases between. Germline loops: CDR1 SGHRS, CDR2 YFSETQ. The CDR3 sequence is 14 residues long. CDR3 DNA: TGCGCCAGCAGCTTGGATACGGGGCCCTATGGCTACACCTTC. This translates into CASSLDTGPYGYTF.

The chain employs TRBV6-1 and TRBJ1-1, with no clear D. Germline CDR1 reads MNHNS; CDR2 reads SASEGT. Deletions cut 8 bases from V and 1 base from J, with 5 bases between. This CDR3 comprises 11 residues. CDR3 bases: TGTGCCAGCCACGCGAACACTGAAGCTTTCTTT. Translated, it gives CASHANTEAFF.

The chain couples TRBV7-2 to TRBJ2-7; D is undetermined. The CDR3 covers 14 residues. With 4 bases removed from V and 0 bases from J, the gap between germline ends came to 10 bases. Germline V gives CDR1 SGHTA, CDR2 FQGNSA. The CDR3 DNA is TGTGCCAGCAGCTCGACATGGAGCTCCTACGAGCAGTACTTC. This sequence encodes CASSSTWSSYEQYF.

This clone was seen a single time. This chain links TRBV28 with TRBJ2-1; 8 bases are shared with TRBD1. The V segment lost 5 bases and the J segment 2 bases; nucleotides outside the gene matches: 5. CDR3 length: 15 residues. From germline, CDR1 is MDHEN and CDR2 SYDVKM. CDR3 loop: CASSLGQGPYNEQFF. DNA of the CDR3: TGTGCCAGCAGTCTCGGACAGGGACCCTACAATGAGCAGTTCTTC.

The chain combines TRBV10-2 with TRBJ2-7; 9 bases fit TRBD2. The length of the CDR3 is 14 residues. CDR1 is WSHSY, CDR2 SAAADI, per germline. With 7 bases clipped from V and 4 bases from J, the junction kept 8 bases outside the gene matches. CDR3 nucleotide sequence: TGCGCCAGCAAAGGCGGGGGGGCGCAGTACGAGCAGTACTTC. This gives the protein CASKGGGAQYEQYF.

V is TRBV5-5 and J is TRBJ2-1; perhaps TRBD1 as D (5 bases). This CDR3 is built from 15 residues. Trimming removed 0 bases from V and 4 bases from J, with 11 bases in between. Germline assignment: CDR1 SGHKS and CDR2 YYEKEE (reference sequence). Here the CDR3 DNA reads TGTGCCAGCAGCTTGGACTGGGGCCTTTACAATGAGCAGTTCTTC. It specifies CASSLDWGLYNEQFF. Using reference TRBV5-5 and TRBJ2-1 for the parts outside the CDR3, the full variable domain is DAGVTQSPTHLIKTRGQQVTLRCSPISGHKSVSWYQQVLGQGPQFIFQYYEKEERGRGNFPDRFSARQFPNYSSELNVNALLLGDSALYLCASSLDWGLYNEQFFGPGTRLTVL.

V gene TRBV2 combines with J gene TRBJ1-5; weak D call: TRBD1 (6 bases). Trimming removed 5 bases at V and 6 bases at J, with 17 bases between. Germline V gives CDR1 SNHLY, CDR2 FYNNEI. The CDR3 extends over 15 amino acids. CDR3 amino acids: CASSNNREVSQPQHF. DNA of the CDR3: TGTGCCAGCAGTAATAACAGGGAGGTGAGTCAGCCCCAGCATTTT. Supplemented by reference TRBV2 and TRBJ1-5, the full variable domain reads EPEVTQTPSHQVTQMGQEVILRCVPISNHLYFYWYRQILGQKVEFLVSFYNNEISEKSEIFDDQFSVERPDGSNFTLKIRSTKLEDSAMYFCASSNNREVSQPQHFGDGTRLSIL.

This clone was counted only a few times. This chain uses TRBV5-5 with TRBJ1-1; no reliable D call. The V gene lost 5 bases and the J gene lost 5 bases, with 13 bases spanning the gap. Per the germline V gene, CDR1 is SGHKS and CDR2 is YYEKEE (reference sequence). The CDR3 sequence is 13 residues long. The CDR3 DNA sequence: TGTGCCAGCAGTCAGAGGGTAGGAACTGAAGCTTTCTTT. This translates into CASSQRVGTEAFF.

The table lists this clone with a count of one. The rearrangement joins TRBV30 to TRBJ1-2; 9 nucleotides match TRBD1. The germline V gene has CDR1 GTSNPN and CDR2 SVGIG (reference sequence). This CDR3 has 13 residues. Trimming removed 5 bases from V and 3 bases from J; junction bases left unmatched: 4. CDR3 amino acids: CAWATGGDYGYTF. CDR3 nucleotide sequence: TGTGCCTGGGCGACAGGGGGGGACTATGGCTACACCTTC.

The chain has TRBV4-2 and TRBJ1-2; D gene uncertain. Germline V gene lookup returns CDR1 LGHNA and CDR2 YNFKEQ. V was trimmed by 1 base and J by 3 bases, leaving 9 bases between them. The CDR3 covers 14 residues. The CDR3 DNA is TGTGCCAGCAGCCAAGGCGGGAGGGACTATGGCTACACCTTC. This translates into CASSQGGRDYGYTF.

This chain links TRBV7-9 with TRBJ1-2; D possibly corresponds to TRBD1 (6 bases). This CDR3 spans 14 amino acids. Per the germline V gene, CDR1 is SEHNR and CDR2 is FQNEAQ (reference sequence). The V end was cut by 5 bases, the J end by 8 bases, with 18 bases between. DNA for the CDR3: TGTGCCAGCAGCCGACATTCCCGACAGGAGGGCTACACCTTC. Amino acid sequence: CASSRHSRQEGYTF.

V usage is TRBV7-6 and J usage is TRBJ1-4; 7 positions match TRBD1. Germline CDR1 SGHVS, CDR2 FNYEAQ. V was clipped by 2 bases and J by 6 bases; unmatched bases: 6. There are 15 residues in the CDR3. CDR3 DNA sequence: TGTGCCAGCAGCTTATTCCCAGGGACAGATGAAAAACTGTTTTTT. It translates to CASSLFPGTDEKLFF.

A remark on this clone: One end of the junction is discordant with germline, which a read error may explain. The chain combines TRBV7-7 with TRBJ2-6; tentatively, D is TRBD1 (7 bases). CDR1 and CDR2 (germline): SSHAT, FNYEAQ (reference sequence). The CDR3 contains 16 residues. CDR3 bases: TGTGCTAGCAGCTTATCAGGGGGGCCTGGGGCCAACGTCCTGACTTTC. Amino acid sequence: CASSLSGGPGANVLTF. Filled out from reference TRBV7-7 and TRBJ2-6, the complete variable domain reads GAGVSQSPRYKVTKRGQDVTLRCDPISSHATLYWYQQALGQGPEFLTYFNYEAQPDKSGLPSDRFSAERPEGSISTLTIQRTEQRDSAMYRCASSLSGGPGANVLTFGAGSRLTVL.

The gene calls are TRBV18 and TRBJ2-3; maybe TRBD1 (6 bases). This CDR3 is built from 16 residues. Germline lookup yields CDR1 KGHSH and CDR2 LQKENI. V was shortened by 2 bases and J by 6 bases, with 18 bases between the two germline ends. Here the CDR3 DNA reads TGTGCCAGCTCACCATCGGCCAGGGGATATCGGGATACGCAGTATTTT. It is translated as CASSPSARGYRDTQYF.

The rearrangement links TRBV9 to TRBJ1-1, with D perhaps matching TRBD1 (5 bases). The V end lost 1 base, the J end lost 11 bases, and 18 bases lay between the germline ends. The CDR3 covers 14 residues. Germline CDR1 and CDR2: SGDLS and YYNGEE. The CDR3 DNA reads TGTGCCAGCAGCGTAACTGGGACCGACCTTAGTGCTTTCTTT. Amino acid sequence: CASSVTGTDLSAFF.

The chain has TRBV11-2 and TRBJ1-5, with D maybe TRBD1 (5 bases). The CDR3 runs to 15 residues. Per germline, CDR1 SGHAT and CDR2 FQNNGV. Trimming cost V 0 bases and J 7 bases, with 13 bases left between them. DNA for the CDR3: TGTGCCAGCAGCTTAGAAGGGGCCGTGGAGCAGCCCCAGCATTTT. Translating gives CASSLEGAVEQPQHF.

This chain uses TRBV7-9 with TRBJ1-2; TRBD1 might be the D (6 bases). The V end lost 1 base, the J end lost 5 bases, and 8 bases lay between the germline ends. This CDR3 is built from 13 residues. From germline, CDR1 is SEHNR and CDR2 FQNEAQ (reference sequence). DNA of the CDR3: TGTGCCAGCAGCTTAGGAGGGGGTTATGGCTACACCTTC. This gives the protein CASSLGGGYGYTF.